These 6 T cell receptor beta chains were sequenced from one sample in a study of response to subunit inactivated influenza vaccine. TCRdb redid the calling of the RT-PCR reads with MiXCR, one entry per CDR3 protein. Of about 780,000 distinct CDR3 sequences listed, roughly 18% are singletons. This sample comprised PBMCs from blood, obtained 4 to 6 days after vaccination. The source of these receptors is a man aged 45-65 years who received an inactivated influenza vaccine.

This chain uses TRBV11-2 with TRBJ2-1, with D unresolved. Deletions cut 4 bases from V and 7 bases from J, with 14 bases between. The CDR3 covers 14 residues. CDR1 is SGHAT and CDR2 is FQNNGV in the germline V gene. CDR3: CASSSRLTSNEQFF. CDR3 DNA sequence: TGTGCCAGCAGCTCCCGACTTACCTCTAATGAGCAGTTCTTC.

This clonotype has just a few counts. The chain uses TRBV28 and TRBJ1-5; no definite D call. Germline CDR1 MDHEN, CDR2 SYDVKM. V lost 6 bases and J lost 7, with 10 bases in between. The CDR3 sequence is 12 residues long. The CDR3 sequence: CASSLPWQPQHF. In DNA, the CDR3 is TGTGCCAGCAGCCTACCTTGGCAGCCCCAGCATTTT.

This clonotype was seen more than once but under ten times. The chain links TRBV27 to TRBJ2-7; 7 nucleotides line up with TRBD2. Trimming cost V 2 bases and J 4 bases; bases outside gene matches: 11. The CDR3 consists of 16 residues. Germline V gives CDR1 MNHEY, CDR2 SMNVEV (reference sequence). CDR3 DNA sequence: TGTGCCAGCAGTTTACGGTTCCGGCTAGCGGAGTACGAGCAGTACTTC. It yields the protein CASSLRFRLAEYEQYF.

The chain has TRBV6-5 and TRBJ2-1; a possible D gene is TRBD2 (6 bases). This CDR3 comprises 15 residues. Trimming removed 2 bases from V and 5 bases from J, with 13 bases in between. Germline lookup yields CDR1 MNHEY and CDR2 SVGAGI. The CDR3 DNA reads TGTGCCAGCAGTTACGCGGGAAGAGGTCACAATGAGCAGTTCTTC. Translation: CASSYAGRGHNEQFF.

This clonotype is a singleton in its sample. The rearrangement uses TRBV4-2 and TRBJ2-5; D unclear. This CDR3 is 13 amino acids long. Germline CDR1 reads LGHNA; CDR2 reads YNFKEQ. V lost 3 bases to trimming and J lost 5 bases, with 10 bases between them. CDR3 nucleotides: TGTGCCAGCAGCCAGGGGTTTTGGGAGACCCAGTACTTC. Residues: CASSQGFWETQYF.

This CDR3 reads CSAPGQGADTQYF. The CDR3 DNA follows: TGCAGTGCCCCAGGACAGGGGGCAGATACGCAGTATTTT. The chain combines TRBV20-1 with TRBJ2-3, with 10 bases identical to TRBD1. Losses at the gene ends were 6 bases for V and 4 bases for J; bases not matched to a gene: 4. The CDR3 length is 13 residues. Germline V gene sequence: CDR1 DFQATT, CDR2 SNEGSKA (reference sequence).